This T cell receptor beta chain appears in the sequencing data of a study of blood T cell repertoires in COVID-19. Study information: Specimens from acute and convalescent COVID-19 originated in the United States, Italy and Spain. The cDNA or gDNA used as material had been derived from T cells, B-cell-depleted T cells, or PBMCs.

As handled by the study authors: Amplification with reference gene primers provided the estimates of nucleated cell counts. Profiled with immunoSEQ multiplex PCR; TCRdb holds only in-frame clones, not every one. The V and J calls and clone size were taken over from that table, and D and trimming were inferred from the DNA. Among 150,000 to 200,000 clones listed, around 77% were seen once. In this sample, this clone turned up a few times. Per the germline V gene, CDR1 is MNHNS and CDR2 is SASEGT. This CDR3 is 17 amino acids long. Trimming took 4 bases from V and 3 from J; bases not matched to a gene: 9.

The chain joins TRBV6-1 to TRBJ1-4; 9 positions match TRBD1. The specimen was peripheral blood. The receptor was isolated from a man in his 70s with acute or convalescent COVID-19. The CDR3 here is CASSGGQGISPNEKLFF. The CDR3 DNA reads TGTGCCAGCAGTGGCGGACAGGGGATTTCGCCTAATGAAAAACTGTTTTTT.